The 5 T cell receptor beta chains below were found in one sample sequenced in a study of OX40 agonist ivuxolimab in advanced cancers. Using immunoSEQ multiplex PCR, the repertoire was profiled, and TCRdb retains in-frame clones only, with some absent. This table holds around 54,000 clones, 94% found once. The source was CD4+ or CD8+ T cells sorted from blood, collected in a trial of the OX40 agonist ivuxolimab. The source is an adult with an advanced solid tumor such as melanoma, head and neck, liver or kidney cancer.

This CDR3 reads CASSFTYEQYF. The CDR3 nucleotides read TGTGCCAGCAGTTTTACCTACGAGCAGTACTTC. The chain joins TRBV11-2 to TRBJ2-7; D is ambiguous. Trimming removed 6 bases from V and 2 bases from J, with 5 bases in between. The germline V gene encodes CDR1 SGHAT and CDR2 FQNNGV. CDR3 size: 11 residues.

CDR3 region: CASSLPGVSYEQYF. The CDR3 DNA reads as TGTGCCAGCAGTTTACCAGGTGTCTCCTACGAGCAGTACTTC. The chain couples TRBV28 to TRBJ2-7, with D uncertain. CDR3 length: 14 residues. V was cut by 2 bases and J by 0 bases, with 8 bases left in between. Germline V gene sequence: CDR1 MDHEN, CDR2 SYDVKM.

The V call is TRBV27, the J call TRBJ2-2; D not certain. The V gene lost 6 bases and the J gene lost 6 bases, with 11 bases spanning the gap. The germline V gene has CDR1 MNHEY and CDR2 SMNVEV (reference sequence). The CDR3 runs 13 residues. The CDR3 reads CASSPGPAGELFF. The CDR3 DNA reads TGTGCCAGCAGCCCGGGTCCGGCCGGGGAGCTGTTTTTT.

This clone was seen just once. This rearrangement joins TRBV23-1 to TRBJ2-7, with D possibly TRBD1 on 5 matching bases. TRBV23-1 is identified as an open reading frame with a role that is uncertain. This CDR3 has 16 amino acids. Trimming stripped 0 bases from V and 7 bases from J, with 19 bases between. Written as DNA, the CDR3 is TGCGCCAGCAGTCAATCGAAGAGTAGGACACCCCGGGAGCAGTACTTC. It encodes CASSQSKSRTPREQYF.

The J gene is TRBJ2-3, the V gene TRBV29-1; tentative D call: TRBD1 (5 bases). Germline CDR1 reads SQVTM; CDR2 reads ANQGSEA. The CDR3 runs 16 residues. V was pared by 5 bases and J by 4 bases, with 22 bases between. CDR3 coding DNA: TGCAGCGTTCGCACCCCGATGGAAGGGGTCCCAGATACGCAGTATTTT. This codes for CSVRTPMEGVPDTQYF.